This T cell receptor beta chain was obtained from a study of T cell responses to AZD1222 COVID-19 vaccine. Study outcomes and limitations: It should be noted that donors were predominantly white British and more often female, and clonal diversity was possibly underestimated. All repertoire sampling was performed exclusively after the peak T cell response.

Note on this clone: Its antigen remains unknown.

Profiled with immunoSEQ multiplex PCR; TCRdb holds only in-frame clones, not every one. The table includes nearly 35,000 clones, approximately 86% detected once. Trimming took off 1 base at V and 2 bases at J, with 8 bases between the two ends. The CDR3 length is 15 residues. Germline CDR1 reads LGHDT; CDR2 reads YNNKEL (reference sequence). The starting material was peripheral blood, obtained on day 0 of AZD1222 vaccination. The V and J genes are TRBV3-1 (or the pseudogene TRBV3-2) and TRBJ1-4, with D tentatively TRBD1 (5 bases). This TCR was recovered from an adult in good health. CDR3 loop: CASSQAPGTNEKLFF. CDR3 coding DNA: TGTGCCAGCAGCCAAGCCCCAGGGACTAATGAAAAACTGTTTTTT.